This T cell receptor (beta chain) appears in the sequencing data of a study of Ad26.COV2.S vaccination and SARS-CoV-2 variants. Overall study results and limits: The study found similar non-spike TCR breadth in vaccine and placebo recipients. Reported post-vaccination CD8+ and CD4+ T cell responses to spike showed substantial breadth. Placebo recipients had lower spike-specific TCR breadth than vaccine recipients.

Treatment defined: 19 received Ad26.COV2.S at low or high dose, single or two shots; about 5 received placebo; per-sample allocation not given. Sample collection was performed on day 63 after the first vaccine or placebo injection. Produced via immunoSEQ multiplex PCR; TCRdb's table is partial and in-frame only. The table includes under 600,000 clones, 89% detected once. In regard to this clone: The target antigen is unknown.

Specimen: peripheral blood, collected in a trial of Ad26.COV2.S vaccine versus placebo. This TCR came from a person between 18 and 65 years old who received the Ad26.COV2.S COVID-19 vaccine or a placebo.

The CDR3 region is CASSYGGGQTMYEQYF. CDR3 coding DNA: TGTGCCAGCAGTTACGGAGGGGGACAGACTATGTACGAGCAGTACTTC. V and J are TRBV6-5 and TRBJ2-7, with D possibly TRBD1 on 7 matching bases. This CDR3 has 16 residues. Germline V gene data show CDR1 as MNHEY and CDR2 as SVGAGI. The ends were cut back, 2 bases at V and 4 bases at J, with 18 bases in the middle.